The T cell receptor (beta chain) described here comes from a study of cytomegalovirus exposure and HLA in healthy donors. General observations from the study: The authors listed 150 to 200 TCR beta chains as cytomegalovirus-associated.

Assay used: immunoSEQ multiplex PCR; TCRdb lists only in-frame clones, some missing. Here the sample spans tens of thousands of clones, around 94% being singletons. With regard to this clone: Its antigen is unidentified.

The CDR3 runs to 16 residues. Germline assignment: CDR1 SGHTS and CDR2 YDEGEE. Trimming removed 0 bases from V and 4 bases from J; junction bases left unmatched: 3. The V gene is TRBV5-8, the J gene TRBJ2-1, with 11 bases that match TRBD2. The sequence came from a man between 18 and 35 years old in good health and CMV-seronegative. Sequencing used PBMCs. CDR3 sequence: CASSLGTSGRYNEQFF. For the CDR3, the DNA is TGTGCCAGCAGCTTGGGTACTAGCGGGAGATACAATGAGCAGTTCTTC.